The rows below give T cell receptor beta chains drawn from one sample of a study of OX40 agonist ivuxolimab in advanced cancers. Sequencing was performed with immunoSEQ multiplex PCR; in TCRdb, only in-frame clones are kept and a portion is missing. Of some 30,000 clones listed, about 92% are singletons. The material sequenced was CD4+ or CD8+ T cells sorted from blood, taken in a trial of the OX40 agonist ivuxolimab. The receptors come from an adult with an advanced solid tumor such as melanoma, head and neck, liver or kidney cancer. Each CDR3 is given without its conserved first and last residue. A clone size is listed for some rows: how often the clone was seen (once, few, many), or a class if it is expanded.

size	V	length	CDR3
.	TRBV27	13	ASSSSWGGVDEQY
.	TRBV2	12	ASSEETVLQPQH
.	TRBV7-2	14	ASSYRRDRYQETQY
once	TRBV27	11	ASGTQGQETQY
.	TRBV13	15	ASSPRRESPGDYEQY
.	TRBV28	15	ASSFVGPGGLTDTQY
.	TRBV27	13	ASALQQEKAYEQY
.	TRBV28	12	ASSPLQIPYEQY
.	TRBV6-5	12	ASSYAGLRNEQF
.	TRBV19	10	ASSMTVNEQF
.	TRBV7-9	15	ASSSHIGQATNEKLF
few	TRBV30	10	AWFGPNTEAF
.	TRBV10-3	12	AIKAAGMNTEAF